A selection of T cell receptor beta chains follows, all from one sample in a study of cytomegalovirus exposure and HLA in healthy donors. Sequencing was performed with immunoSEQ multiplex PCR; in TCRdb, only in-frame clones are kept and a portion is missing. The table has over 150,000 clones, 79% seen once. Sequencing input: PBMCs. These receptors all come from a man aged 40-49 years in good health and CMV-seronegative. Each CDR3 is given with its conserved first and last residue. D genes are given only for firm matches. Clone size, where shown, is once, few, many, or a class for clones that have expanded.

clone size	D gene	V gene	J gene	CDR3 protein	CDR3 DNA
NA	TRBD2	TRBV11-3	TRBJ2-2	CASSSTIGLAQNTGELFF	TGTGCCAGCAGCTCTACGATAGGACTAGCGCAGAACACCGGGGAGCTGTTTTTT
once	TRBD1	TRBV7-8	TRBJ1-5	CASDRVGSNQPQHF	TGTGCCAGCGACAGGGTCGGGAGCAATCAGCCCCAGCATTTT
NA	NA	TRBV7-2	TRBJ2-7	CASSPDGGRTYEQYF	TGTGCCAGCAGCCCAGATGGCGGAAGGACCTACGAGCAGTACTTC
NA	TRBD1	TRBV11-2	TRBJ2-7	CASSWGQGAYEQYF	TGTGCCAGCAGCTGGGGACAGGGGGCCTACGAGCAGTACTTC
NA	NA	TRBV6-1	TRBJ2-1	CATQDSGESNEQFF	TGTGCCACGCAAGATTCGGGGGAGAGTAATGAGCAGTTCTTC
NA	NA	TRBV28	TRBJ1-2	CASSLLDSNYGYTF	TGTGCCAGCAGTTTATTGGACAGCAACTATGGCTACACCTTC
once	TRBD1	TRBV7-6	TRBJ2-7	CASSSRRVTGDDSYEQYF	TGTGCCAGCAGCTCCCGCAGGGTGACAGGGGATGACTCCTACGAGCAGTACTTC
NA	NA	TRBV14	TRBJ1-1	CASSQGNGLEAFF	TGTGCCAGCAGCCAAGGAAACGGTTTAGAAGCTTTCTTT
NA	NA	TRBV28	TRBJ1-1	CASSFGQKAFF	TGTGCCAGCAGTTTTGGACAGAAAGCTTTCTTT
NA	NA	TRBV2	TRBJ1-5	CASSVQTVSQPQHF	TGTGCCAGCAGTGTTCAGACAGTCAGTCAGCCCCAGCATTTT
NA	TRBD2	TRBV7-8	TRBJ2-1	CASSLSFAQGLAGGEQFF	TGTGCCAGCAGCTTATCCTTCGCGCAAGGACTAGCGGGGGGTGAGCAGTTCTTC
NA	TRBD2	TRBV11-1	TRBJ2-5	CASSLEGGSEGETQYF	TGTGCCAGCAGCTTAGAGGGCGGGAGCGAAGGAGAGACCCAGTACTTC
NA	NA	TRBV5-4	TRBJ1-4	CASSLGPGAEGEKLFF	TGTGCCAGCAGCTTGGGGCCAGGGGCGGAAGGTGAAAAACTGTTTTTT
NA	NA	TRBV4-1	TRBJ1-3	CASSQDFTPVSGNTIYF	TGCGCCAGCAGCCAAGACTTCACACCAGTCTCTGGAAACACCATATATTTT
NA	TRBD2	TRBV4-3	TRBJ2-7	CASSQEIGGLAGPYEQYF	TGCGCCAGCAGCCAAGAGATTGGGGGCCTAGCGGGACCCTACGAGCAGTACTTC
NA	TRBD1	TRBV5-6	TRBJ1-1	CASSRRGDRVTEAFF	TGTGCCAGCAGCCGGCGGGGGGACAGGGTCACTGAAGCTTTCTTT
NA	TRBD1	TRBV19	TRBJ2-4	CASSRQGNNIQYF	TGTGCCAGTAGTCGACAGGGGAATAACATTCAGTACTTC
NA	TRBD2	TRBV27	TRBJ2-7	CASSFRTSGLDEQYF	TGTGCCAGCAGTTTTAGGACTAGCGGGCTCGACGAGCAGTACTTC
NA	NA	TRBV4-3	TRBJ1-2	CANSQEPTGRGYTF	TGCGCCAACAGCCAGGAACCGACCGGGAGGGGCTACACCTTC
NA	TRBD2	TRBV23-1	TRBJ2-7	CASSHGARSGRGNEQYF	TGCGCCAGCAGTCATGGGGCCCGGAGCGGGAGAGGGAACGAGCAGTACTTC
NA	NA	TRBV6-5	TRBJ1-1	CASKPGRNTEAFF	TGTGCCAGCAAACCAGGCCGGAACACTGAAGCTTTCTTT
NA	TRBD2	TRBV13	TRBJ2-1	CASSLRAGGGNEQFF	TGTGCCAGCAGCTTACGAGCGGGAGGGGGCAATGAGCAGTTCTTC
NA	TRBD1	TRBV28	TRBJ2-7	CASSLTGDRREQYF	TGTGCCAGCAGTTTGACAGGGGATCGGCGCGAGCAGTACTTC
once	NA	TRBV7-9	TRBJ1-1	CASSLSGNTEAFF	TGTGCCAGCAGCTTATCGGGGAACACTGAAGCTTTCTTT